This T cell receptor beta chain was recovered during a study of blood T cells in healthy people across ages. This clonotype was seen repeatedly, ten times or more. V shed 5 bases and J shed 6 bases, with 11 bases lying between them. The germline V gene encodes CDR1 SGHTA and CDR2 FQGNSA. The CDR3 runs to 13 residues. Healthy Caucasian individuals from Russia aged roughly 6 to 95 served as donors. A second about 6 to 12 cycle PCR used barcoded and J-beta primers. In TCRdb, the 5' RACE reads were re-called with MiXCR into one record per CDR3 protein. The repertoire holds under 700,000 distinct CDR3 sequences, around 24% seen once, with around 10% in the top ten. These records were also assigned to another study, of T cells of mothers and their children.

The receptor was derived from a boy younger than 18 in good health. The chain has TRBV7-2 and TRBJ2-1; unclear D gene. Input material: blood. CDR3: CASSPRWSNEQFF. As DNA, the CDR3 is TGTGCCAGCAGCCCCCGGTGGTCCAATGAGCAGTTCTTC.